Listed here are 29 T cell receptor beta chains from one sample, sequenced in a study of cytomegalovirus exposure and HLA in healthy donors. PCR amplification relied on 60 Vbeta primers (plus 13 Jbeta primers). Data came from immunoSEQ multiplex PCR; TCRdb stores just in-frame clones and leaves some out. The sample records about 230,000 clones, roughly 73% being singletons. What was sequenced was PBMCs. These receptors were collected from a boy aged 5-17 years in good health and CMV-seronegative.

The chain uses TRBV7-3 and TRBJ1-3, with 7 bases matching TRBD1. The V and J ends lost 4 bases and 0 bases, in that order; junction bases with no gene match: 3. This CDR3 comprises 15 residues. Germline V CDR1 and CDR2: SGHTA, FQGTGA. The DNA for the CDR3 is TGTGCCAGCAGCTCCACAGGGGACTCTGGAAACACCATATATTTT. Translating gives CASSSTGDSGNTIYF. Full variable domain (outside the CDR3, taken from reference TRBV7-3 and TRBJ1-3): GAGVSQTPSNKVTEKGKYVELRCDPISGHTALYWYRQSLGQGPEFLIYFQGTGAADDSGLPNDRFFAVRPEGSVSTLKIQRTERGDSAVYLCASSSTGDSGNTIYFGEGSWLTVV.

This clone came up a few times. Other DNA sequences within the sample encode an identical CDR3. The chain links TRBV6-5 to TRBJ1-3, with D perhaps TRBD1 (5 bases). Trimming removed 6 bases at V and 4 bases at J, with 10 bases between. CDR3 size: 13 residues. Germline CDR1 MNHEY, CDR2 SVGAGI. The CDR3 region is CASRGGSGNTIYF. The CDR3 DNA is TGTGCCAGCAGGGGGGGATCAGGAAACACCATATATTTT.

The V call is TRBV5-1, the J call TRBJ1-6, with a weak D call TRBD1 (6 bases). This CDR3 contains 17 residues. CDR1 and CDR2 (germline): SGHRS, YFSETQ. V lost 3 bases to trimming and J lost 0 bases, with 13 bases between them. CDR3 nucleotides: TGCGCCAGCAGCTATAGACAGGTTGGCTCCTATAATTCACCCCTCCACTTT. The encoded protein is CASSYRQVGSYNSPLHF.

The chain combines TRBV10-3 with TRBJ1-1, with D hard to call. Germline assignment: CDR1 ENHRY and CDR2 SYGVKD. Deletions cut 2 bases from V and 4 bases from J, with 8 bases between. The CDR3 sequence is 13 residues long. The CDR3 sequence: CAISEMRGTEAFF. CDR3 DNA: TGTGCCATCAGTGAGATGCGGGGCACTGAAGCTTTCTTT.

This clone was counted a few times. V gene TRBV7-9 combines with J gene TRBJ2-7, with 11 bases fitting TRBD2. Losses at the gene ends were 5 bases for V and 0 bases for J; bases not matched to a gene: 15. The CDR3 is made up of 19 amino acids. CDR1 is SEHNR and CDR2 is FQNEAQ in the germline V gene (reference sequence). Written as DNA, the CDR3 is TGTGCCAGCAGCCAACCGGGACTAGCGGAGCTAATGAGCTCCTACGAGCAGTACTTC. This encodes CASSQPGLAELMSSYEQYF.

A remark on this clone: The same CDR3 arises from other DNA sequences in this sample as well. V and J are TRBV10-3 and TRBJ1-2, with D maybe TRBD1 (6 bases). Looked up from germline, CDR1 is ENHRY and CDR2 is SYGVKD. The CDR3 totals 13 residues. Trimming pared 3 bases from V and 2 bases from J, leaving 7 bases between. The CDR3 protein is CAISDTGNYGYTF. In nucleotides, the CDR3 is TGTGCCATCAGTGACACAGGGAACTATGGCTACACCTTC.

The chain couples TRBV5-4 to TRBJ2-1; D uncertain. The CDR3 consists of 11 residues. V was trimmed by 4 bases and J by 9 bases, leaving 8 bases between them. Germline V lookup: CDR1 SGHNT, CDR2 YYREEE (reference sequence). CDR3 sequence reads: CASSLSTEQFF. CDR3 coding DNA: TGTGCCAGCAGCCTTAGCACTGAGCAGTTCTTC.

This chain joins TRBV10-1 and TRBJ2-1, with D perhaps TRBD1 (6 bases). Per germline, CDR1 WNHNN and CDR2 SYGVQD (reference sequence). Trimming removed 2 bases at V and 10 bases at J, with 9 bases between. CDR3 length: 12 amino acids. The DNA for the CDR3 is TGCGCCAGCAGTGAGGCCGACAGGGAGCAGTTCTTC. Its translation: CASSEADREQFF.

V and J are TRBV5-1 and TRBJ2-5; 10 bases are a match to TRBD1. The DNA end favors TRBJ2-7, so the J call may be wrong. Per the germline V gene, CDR1 is SGHRS and CDR2 is YFSETQ. The CDR3 extends over 12 amino acids. Here the CDR3 DNA reads TGCGCCAGCGGACAGGGGGACTACGAGCAGTACTTC. Translation: CASGQGDYEQYF.

J is TRBJ1-1 and V is TRBV30; TRBD1 might be the D (6 bases). V lost 8 bases and J 3 bases, leaving 16 bases between the germline ends. CDR1 is GTSNPN, CDR2 SVGIG, per germline (reference sequence). The CDR3 length is 13 residues. The CDR3 nucleotides read TGTGCCCGTCGACAGGAAGAAGACACTGAAGCTTTCTTT. This encodes CARRQEEDTEAFF. The complete variable domain, with remaining parts taken from reference TRBV30 and TRBJ1-1, reads SQTIHQWPATLVQPVGSPLSLECTVEGTSNPNLYWYRQAAGRGLQLLFYSVGIGQISSEVPQNLSASRPQDRQFILSSKKLLLSDSGFYLCARRQEEDTEAFFGQGTRLTVV.

The gene calls are TRBV7-9 and TRBJ1-5; D is unclear. The CDR3 is 13 residues long. The germline CDR1 and CDR2 sequences are SEHNR and FQNEAQ (reference sequence). The ends were cut back, 1 base at V and 5 bases at J, with 6 bases in the middle. This CDR3 reads CASSLVAHQPQHF. CDR3 sequence (DNA): TGTGCCAGCAGCTTAGTGGCCCATCAGCCCCAGCATTTT.

This clone was seen only a few times. The chain uses TRBV6-5 and TRBJ2-4, with a tentative D call TRBD2 (6 bases). The CDR3 totals 14 residues. V was clipped by 4 bases and J by 9 bases, with 16 bases between them. CDR1 and CDR2 from the germline V gene are MNHEY and SVGAGI. In DNA form, the CDR3 reads TGTGCCAGCAGTTCGGCGAGGGTGGGGGGCATTCAGTACTTC. Amino acids: CASSSARVGGIQYF.

The chain employs TRBV5-1 and TRBJ1-1; 8 bases match TRBD1. The CDR3 has 16 amino acids. Germline CDR1 SGHRS, CDR2 YFSETQ. Trimming took 0 bases from V and 0 from J; bases not matched to a gene: 4. The CDR3 here is CASSLGTGNMNTEAFF. The CDR3 nucleotides read TGCGCCAGCAGCTTGGGGACAGGGAACATGAACACTGAAGCTTTCTTT.

Only one count was recorded for this clone. This chain links TRBV2 with TRBJ1-1, with 9 bases fitting TRBD1. The germline CDR1 and CDR2 sequences are SNHLY and FYNNEI. The CDR3 has 13 residues. V lost 7 bases to trimming and J lost 7 bases; unmatched junction nucleotides: 7. The CDR3 nucleotides are TGTGCCAGCACCATAACAGGGGGCGATGAAGCTTTCTTT. It is translated as CASTITGGDEAFF.

The V gene is TRBV15, the J gene TRBJ2-7; TRBD1 matches 11 bases. Losses at the gene ends were 1 base for V and 5 bases for J; bases not matched to a gene: 7. The CDR3 runs 16 residues. CDR1 is LNHNV, CDR2 YYDKDF, per germline (reference sequence). In DNA form, the CDR3 reads TGTGCCACCAGCAGAGTGTCCGGGACAGGGGGGGACGAGCAGTACTTC. It translates to CATSRVSGTGGDEQYF.

The rearrangement links TRBV30 to TRBJ2-2; 7 positions agree with TRBD1. CDR1 is GTSNPN and CDR2 is SVGIG in the germline V gene (reference sequence). The CDR3 extends over 16 amino acids. The trim removed 1 base at V and 0 bases at J, leaving 5 bases unmatched. This CDR3 is CAWSGIGQANTGELFF. The CDR3 DNA follows: TGTGCCTGGAGTGGGATTGGACAGGCGAACACCGGGGAGCTGTTTTTT. Based on the CDR3 plus reference TRBV30 and TRBJ2-2, the full variable domain is SQTIHQWPATLVQPVGSPLSLECTVEGTSNPNLYWYRQAAGRGLQLLFYSVGIGQISSEVPQNLSASRPQDRQFILSSKKLLLSDSGFYLCAWSGIGQANTGELFFGEGSRLTVL.

This chain joins TRBV19 and TRBJ1-2; 10 positions agree with TRBD1. Germline V CDR1 and CDR2: LNHDA, SQIVND (reference sequence). The CDR3 length is 14 residues. V was pared by 7 bases and J by 7 bases, with 9 bases of the junction left unmatched. The CDR3 DNA is TGTGCCAGTACAAGACAGGGGGCTACCGGTGGCTACACCTTC. As protein: CASTRQGATGGYTF.

This clone was counted a single time. V is TRBV19 and J is TRBJ2-7, with 8 bases that match TRBD1. V dropped 1 base and J dropped 6; count of bases not matched to a gene: 11. CDR1 and CDR2 (germline): LNHDA, SQIVND (reference sequence). The length of the CDR3 is 16 residues. CDR3 nucleotides: TGTGCCAGTAGTATAGCACAGGGGGTTAGGACGGGCGAGCAGTACTTC. It yields the protein CASSIAQGVRTGEQYF.

The chain recombines TRBV11-3 with TRBJ1-1; 7 bases match TRBD1. This CDR3 has 15 amino acids. Germline values: CDR1 SGHNT, CDR2 YENEEA. V trimming: 3 bases; J trimming: 2 bases; junction bases outside the gene matches: 6. CDR3 region: CASSLRGTDNTEAFF. CDR3 DNA sequence: TGTGCCAGCAGCTTGAGGGGGACAGACAACACTGAAGCTTTCTTT. Together with reference TRBV11-3 and TRBJ1-1, the CDR3 gives the full variable domain: EAGVVQSPRYKIIEKKQPVAFWCNPISGHNTLYWYLQNLGQGPELLIRYENEEAVDDSQLPKDRFSAERLKGVDSTLKIQPAELGDSAVYLCASSLRGTDNTEAFFGQGTRLTVV.

The rearrangement uses TRBV6-1 and TRBJ2-3, with D hard to call. The V gene's germline CDR1 is MNHNS and CDR2 SASEGT. This CDR3 is 15 amino acids long. Trimming pared 6 bases from V and 0 bases from J, leaving 13 bases between. The CDR3 DNA is TGTGCCAGCAGCGAGACATTACCTAGCACAGATACGCAGTATTTT. This gives the protein CASSETLPSTDTQYF.

V usage is TRBV27 and J usage is TRBJ2-1; TRBD2 is a possible D gene (6 bases). This CDR3 has 14 residues. Between the trimmed V and J ends, which lost 8 bases and 4 bases, there was a span of 15 bases. CDR1 and CDR2 (germline): MNHEY, SMNVEV (reference sequence). The CDR3 region has the DNA TGTGCCAGCGTCCGCGGGGCGGAGTACAATGAGCAGTTCTTC. It is translated as CASVRGAEYNEQFF.

The V gene is TRBV30, the J gene TRBJ2-1; TRBD2 might be the D (5 bases). V lost 3 bases and J 12 bases, leaving 12 bases between the germline ends. This CDR3 comprises 11 residues. Germline-derived CDR1 and CDR2 are GTSNPN and SVGIG (reference sequence). The CDR3 nucleotides are TGTGCCTGGAGCTACTGGGCGGGGCAGTTCTTC. Amino acids: CAWSYWAGQFF. The whole variable domain, remainder taken from reference TRBV30 and TRBJ2-1, is SQTIHQWPATLVQPVGSPLSLECTVEGTSNPNLYWYRQAAGRGLQLLFYSVGIGQISSEVPQNLSASRPQDRQFILSSKKLLLSDSGFYLCAWSYWAGQFFGPGTRLTVL.

The sample holds one count of this clone. V usage is TRBV2 and J usage is TRBJ1-1; D is undetermined. Germline CDR1 and CDR2: SNHLY and FYNNEI. Trimming pared 7 bases from V and 7 bases from J, leaving 16 bases between. The CDR3 runs 13 residues. The CDR3 spells CASTRWQEGEAFF. The CDR3 DNA sequence: TGTGCCAGCACCAGATGGCAGGAAGGTGAAGCTTTCTTT.

V and J are TRBV11-1 and TRBJ2-3; 12 bases line up with TRBD2. This CDR3 is 18 amino acids long. After removal of 5 bases from V and 0 bases from J, the junction contained 9 bases not matched to a gene. CDR1 and CDR2 from the germline V gene are SGHAT and FQDESV (reference sequence). CDR3 residues: CASSITSGRTPSTDTQYF. The CDR3 DNA sequence: TGTGCCAGCAGCATTACTAGCGGGAGGACCCCTAGCACAGATACGCAGTATTTT. Full variable domain (outside the CDR3, taken from reference TRBV11-1 and TRBJ2-3): EAEVAQSPRYKITEKSQAVAFWCDPISGHATLYWYRQILGQGPELLVQFQDESVVDDSQLPKDRFSAERLKGVDSTLKIQPAELGDSAMYLCASSITSGRTPSTDTQYFGPGTRLTVL.

The chain recombines TRBV11-2 with TRBJ1-3, with D uncertain. CDR3 length: 17 amino acids. The V end lost 1 base, the J end lost 8 bases, and 21 bases lay between the germline ends. CDR1 is SGHAT and CDR2 is FQNNGV in the germline V gene. As DNA, the CDR3 is TGTGCCAGCAGCTTAGTCGGATCCCGGGGTTGGGGAGACACCATATATTTT. Residues: CASSLVGSRGWGDTIYF.

The genes are TRBV29-1 and TRBJ1-1; 7 bases match TRBD1. Germline CDR1 and CDR2: SQVTM and ANQGSEA. V gave up 2 bases and J gave up 6 bases; unmatched junction bases: 18. CDR3 length: 17 amino acids. The CDR3 loop is CSVESGGGSFMRAEAFF. The CDR3 bases are TGCAGCGTTGAATCTGGAGGGGGCTCTTTTATGAGGGCTGAAGCTTTCTTT.

This chain uses TRBV7-9 with TRBJ2-3; TRBD1 matches at 7 bases. Per the germline V gene, CDR1 is SEHNR and CDR2 is FQNEAQ (reference sequence). Trimming cost V 5 bases and J 3 bases; bases outside gene matches: 11. The CDR3 totals 16 residues. The CDR3 DNA reads as TGTGCCAGCAGCCTTTACGCTAACAGGGGAACAGATACGCAGTATTTT. This codes for CASSLYANRGTDTQYF.

This chain joins TRBV6-6 and TRBJ1-1, with D possibly matching TRBD1 (5 bases). CDR3 size: 14 residues. Trimming took 6 bases from V and 7 from J, leaving 18 bases between them. CDR1 and CDR2 from the germline V gene are MNHNY and SVGAGI (reference sequence). CDR3 in amino acids: CASSLVATVLEAFF. The DNA for the CDR3 is TGTGCCAGCAGCCTAGTTGCGACAGTGCTTGAAGCTTTCTTT.

The V call is TRBV15, the J call TRBJ1-3; D is uncertain. Germline V gene sequence: CDR1 LNHNV, CDR2 YYDKDF (reference sequence). This CDR3 has 16 amino acids. V lost 1 base to trimming and J lost 4 bases, with 14 bases between them. For the CDR3, the DNA is TGTGCCACCAGCAGAGGTTCGGGTTCGGCCGGAAACACCATATATTTT. It specifies CATSRGSGSAGNTIYF.